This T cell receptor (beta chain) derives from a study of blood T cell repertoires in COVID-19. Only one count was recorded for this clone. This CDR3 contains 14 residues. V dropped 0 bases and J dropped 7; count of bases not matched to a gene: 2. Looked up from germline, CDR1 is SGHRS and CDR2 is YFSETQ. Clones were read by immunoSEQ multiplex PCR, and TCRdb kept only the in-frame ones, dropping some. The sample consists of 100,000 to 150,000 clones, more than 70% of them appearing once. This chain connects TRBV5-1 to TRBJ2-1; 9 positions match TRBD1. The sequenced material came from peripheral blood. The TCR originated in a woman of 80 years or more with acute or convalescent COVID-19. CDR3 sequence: CASSLDGTGNEQFF. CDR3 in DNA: TGCGCCAGCAGCTTGGATGGGACAGGGAATGAGCAGTTCTTC.